This TCR beta chain was profiled in a study of PD-L1 blockade in urothelial cancer. In the study overall: Chemotherapy regimens numbering 0 to 3 had been given to patients. Blood analysis was done at 3 weeks (second dose) and 6 weeks after treatment began.

The method was immunoSEQ multiplex PCR; TCRdb's version includes in-frame clones alone and lacks a portion of them. The table records 100,000 or so clones, roughly nine tenths of them present only once. This clone has just a few counts. Germline assignment: CDR1 SGHDN and CDR2 FVKESK. CDR3 length equals 15 residues. Germline trimming cut 2 bases from V and 5 bases from J; bases unmatched to any gene: 6. The sample was PBMCs, taken around atezolizumab (anti-PD-L1) treatment. The chain employs TRBV14 and TRBJ2-1, with TRBD2 matching 7 bases. This clonotype originated in a woman of 80 years or more with urothelial cancer. The DNA of the CDR3 is TGTGCCAGCAGCCAATCCGGCGGGGGACACAATGAGCAGTTCTTC. Translated: CASSQSGGGHNEQFF. Variable domain in full (rest from reference TRBV14 and TRBJ2-1): EAGVTQFPSHSVIEKGQTVTLRCDPISGHDNLYWYRRVMGKEIKFLLHFVKESKQDESGMPNNRFLAERTGGTYSTLKVQPAELEDSGVYFCASSQSGGGHNEQFFGPGTRLTVL.